This TCR beta chain appears in the sequencing data of a study of blood T cell repertoires in COVID-19. For the study at large: Whether acute or convalescent, the COVID-19 samples came from the United States, Italy and Spain. PBMCs, B-cell-depleted T cells, or T cells were the source of the cDNA or gDNA that made up the material.

In the authors' methods: Reference gene primer amplification gave estimated nucleated cell counts. Clones were sequenced by immunoSEQ multiplex PCR, and TCRdb holds only the in-frame ones, with some missing. V, J and clone size are taken as reported in that table, and D and trimming were inferred from the DNA itself. The table has 230,000 or so clones, over 80% seen once. This clone was recorded only once. Germline V CDR1 and CDR2: MNHNY, SVGAGI (reference sequence). V lost 2 bases and J 5 bases, leaving 15 bases between the germline ends. This CDR3 is built from 15 residues. The sample taken for sequencing was peripheral blood. The clonotype originates from a human donor in a cohort sampled during active COVID-19. The rearrangement uses TRBV6-6 and TRBJ2-5; a possible D gene is TRBD1 (5 bases). The CDR3: CASSYRTNELETQYF. CDR3 bases: TGTGCCAGCAGTTACCGGACAAACGAATTGGAGACCCAGTACTTC.